This T cell receptor beta chain was found in a study of Ad26.COV2.S vaccination and SARS-CoV-2 variants. In the study overall: Donor got 5x10^10 or 1x10^11 viral particles of Ad26.COV2.S.

Note on this clone: Its antigen is unidentified.

Findings and caveats of the study: Ad26.COV2.S recipients had broader spike-specific TCRs (P = 0.0014).

Treatment given: some 20 received Ad26.COV2.S at low or high dose, single or two shots; 5 received placebo; per-sample allocation not given. Collection of the samples took place on day 63 after the first injection of vaccine or placebo. Immunization relied on an Ad26 vector, which expressed Wuhan-strain SARS-CoV-2 spike. V was clipped by 3 bases and J by 5 bases; unmatched bases: 9. Germline-derived CDR1 and CDR2 are MNHNS and SASEGT. CDR3 length: 15 residues. Assay: immunoSEQ multiplex PCR; the TCRdb copy retains only in-frame clones and omits some. The data show some 350,000 clones, 90% seen once. The origin of this receptor is a person aged 18-65 years who received the Ad26.COV2.S COVID-19 vaccine or a placebo. The specimen was peripheral blood, collected in a trial of Ad26.COV2.S vaccine versus placebo. The V and J genes are TRBV6-1 and TRBJ2-5; 7 nucleotides match TRBD2. The CDR3 DNA sequence: TGTGCCAGCAGTGACGGAGCGGGAAAGTTCGAGACCCAGTACTTC. As protein: CASSDGAGKFETQYF.